This TCR beta chain was recovered during a study of T cells in Graves' hyperthyroidism and ophthalmopathy. Study background: Peripheral blood specimens were obtained at initial diagnosis, prior to any treatment. Study results and caveats: Among thyroid clonotypes expanded above 0.001, most also appeared in blood.

TCR beta CDR3 region amplification was performed from RNA transcripts. HTBI primers were employed in a first-round RT-PCR of the TCR CDR3. A single record per CDR3 protein comes from TCRdb applying MiXCR to the multiplex PCR reads. The data contain some 700,000 distinct CDR3 sequences, 15% to 20% of them singletons. This clonotype was counted ten times or more. Its antigen is not known. Patients aged 18 to 65 had newly diagnosed hyperthyroidism lasting under 2 months. Diagnostic assessment was based on clinical symptoms, serum thyroxine and TRAb, thyroid ultrasound and orbital computed tomography. The CDR3 has 14 residues. CDR1 and CDR2 from the germline V gene are SGHRS and YFSETQ. The V gene end was trimmed by 4 bases and the J gene end by 5 bases; junction bases not matched to a gene: 6.

V is TRBV5-1 and J is TRBJ1-5; 7 bases line up with TRBD1. The TCR comes from a man aged 45 to 65 with Graves' hyperthyroidism. Sequencing used blood. The CDR3 region is CASSPGTADQPQHF. In DNA, the CDR3 is TGCGCCAGCAGCCCCGGGACAGCCGATCAGCCCCAGCATTTT.